Reported below is one T cell receptor (beta chain). CD45RO-negative cells were positively selected for CCR7, leaving out terminally differentiated effector memory CD45RA+ cells. This sample stems from a study of shared clonotypes between healthy human individuals. Only in-frame clones appear in the TCRdb table, and some are missing; sequencing was by immunoSEQ multiplex PCR. The sample yields about 2 million clones, roughly 94% seen once. The specimen sequenced was naive CD8+ T cells sorted from blood. This clonotype was sampled from a man younger than 35 in good health.

Here the CDR3 DNA reads TGTGCCAGCAGTCCCCGGGACAGGGTTTACGAGCAGTACTTC. Translating it yields CASSPRDRVYEQYF. V gene TRBV6-1 combines with J gene TRBJ2-7, with 9 bases lining up with TRBD1. The V gene end was trimmed by 5 bases and the J gene end by 4 bases; junction bases not matched to a gene: 6. The CDR3 is 14 amino acids. From germline, CDR1 is MNHNS and CDR2 SASEGT.